The clone carrying this TCR beta chain has only a few counts. Its antigen is not known. The sample is drawn from a study of post-analysis software for immune sequencing data. The TCR beta cDNA libraries contained unique molecular identifiers. Each CDR3 protein gets one entry after TCRdb re-called the PCR reads with MiXCR. The table lists 380,000 or so distinct CDR3 sequences, around a third of them singletons, with around 15% in the top ten. Study-wide results and limits: TRBV5-6, TRBV5-1 and TRBV20-1 were among roughly 5 TRBV segments more frequent in patients than controls.

CDR3 length equals 13 residues. The germline V gene has CDR1 ENHRY and CDR2 SYGVKD. Trimming pared 1 base from V and 7 bases from J, leaving 8 bases between. The sample taken for sequencing was blood. This sequence joins TRBV10-3 and TRBJ2-1; D is undetermined. The clonotype originates from a girl aged 5 to 17 with multiple sclerosis. The CDR3 is CAISEYEENEQFF. The DNA of the CDR3 is TGTGCCATCAGTGAGTATGAAGAGAATGAGCAGTTCTTC.